The 14 T cell receptor beta chains below were found in one sample sequenced in a study of shared clonotypes between healthy human individuals. The protocol was immunoSEQ multiplex PCR, while the TCRdb copy is restricted to in-frame clones and leaves out a portion. The sample shows 2 million to 2.5 million clones, roughly 93% of them seen only once. Sequencing used naive CD4+ T cells from PBMCs. Described subset: CD45RA+ positively selected. The receptors shown here come from a man younger than 35 in good health. Some clones in this sample may be carry-over from other donors' samples.

This chain connects TRBV6-1 to TRBJ2-3; maybe TRBD2 (5 bases). V was clipped by 4 bases and J by 0 bases, with 14 bases between them. From germline, CDR1 is MNHNS and CDR2 SASEGT. The length of the CDR3 is 16 residues. The CDR3 nucleotides are TGTGCCAGCAGTGCAGGCGGGTGGCGTAGCACAGATACGCAGTATTTT. Its translation is CASSAGGWRSTDTQYF.

The chain joins TRBV5-6 to TRBJ2-7, with unresolved D. Looked up from germline, CDR1 is SGHDT and CDR2 is YYEEEE. V was clipped by 0 bases and J by 7 bases, with 5 bases between them. This CDR3 contains 11 residues. As DNA, the CDR3 is TGTGCCAGCAGCTTGGGTAAGGAGCAGTACTTC. This codes for CASSLGKEQYF.

The chain joins TRBV4-2 to TRBJ1-5; 8 positions match TRBD1. V shed 4 bases and J 0 bases; nucleotides not matched to a gene: 2. This CDR3 has 15 residues. From germline, CDR1 is LGHNA and CDR2 YNFKEQ. CDR3 residues: CASSRDRNSNQPQHF. The DNA of the CDR3 is TGTGCCAGCAGCCGGGACAGGAATAGCAATCAGCCCCAGCATTTT.

The chain carries TRBV20-1 and TRBJ1-5; unclear D gene. This CDR3 has 11 residues. The germline V gene has CDR1 DFQATT and CDR2 SNEGSKA (reference sequence). V shed 3 bases and J shed 9 bases, with 9 bases lying between them. The CDR3 bases are TGCAGTGCTAGCCGGGCCCTGCCCCAGCATTTT. Its translation: CSASRALPQHF.

As concerns this clone: The sample carries other DNA sequences with the same CDR3. This chain uses TRBV4-2 with TRBJ2-7; 7 positions agree with TRBD2. This CDR3 spans 14 amino acids. J gave up 0 bases and V 1 base, and 0 bases lay outside the gene matches. Germline CDR1 and CDR2: LGHNA and YNFKEQ. CDR3: CASSQGGGSYEQYF. CDR3 nucleotides: TGTGCCAGCAGCCAAGGGGGGGGCTCCTACGAGCAGTACTTC.

The gene calls are TRBV28 and TRBJ2-7; 9 bases agree with TRBD1. The germline V gene encodes CDR1 MDHEN and CDR2 SYDVKM. CDR3 size: 14 residues. V shed 7 bases, J shed 4 bases, and the junction held 8 bases outside the gene matches. In DNA, the CDR3 is TGTGCCAGCAAAGGGACAGGGTGGGGGTACGAGCAGTACTTC. Translation gives CASKGTGWGYEQYF.

This rearrangement joins TRBV5-1 to TRBJ2-7, with 8 nucleotides matching TRBD1. The CDR3 is 12 residues long. Germline lookup yields CDR1 SGHRS and CDR2 YFSETQ. Trimming at V came to 2 bases and at J to 6 bases, leaving 1 base not matched to a gene. This CDR3 is CASSFQGAEQYF. For the CDR3, the DNA is TGCGCCAGCAGCTTCCAGGGGGCCGAGCAGTACTTC.

The genes are TRBV5-1 and TRBJ2-3; D is unresolved. The V end was cut by 0 bases, the J end by 0 bases, with 8 bases between. Germline V gene data show CDR1 as SGHRS and CDR2 as YFSETQ. The CDR3 sequence is 15 residues long. CDR3 nucleotide sequence: TGCGCCAGCAGCTTGGTGCCAACAAGCACAGATACGCAGTATTTT. Protein product: CASSLVPTSTDTQYF.

The chain has TRBV28 and TRBJ2-3; 8 bases fit TRBD1. Germline lookup yields CDR1 MDHEN and CDR2 SYDVKM. This CDR3 is 14 amino acids long. The J segment lost 8 bases and the V segment lost 5 bases, leaving 9 bases of the junction unmatched. Written as DNA, the CDR3 is TGTGCCAGCAGTCTCACCGGACAGGGCCTTACGCAGTATTTT. This sequence encodes CASSLTGQGLTQYF. Using reference TRBV28 and TRBJ2-3 for the parts outside the CDR3, the full variable domain is DVKVTQSSRYLVKRTGEKVFLECVQDMDHENMFWYRQDPGLGLRLIYFSYDVKMKEKGDIPEGYSVSREKKERFSLILESASTNQTSMYLCASSLTGQGLTQYFGPGTRLTVL.

The CDR3 DNA reads as TGTGCCAGCAGCGTCATGGGGGGAGATCACAATGAGCAGTTCTTC. It encodes CASSVMGGDHNEQFF. This chain connects TRBV11-3 to TRBJ2-1; weak D call: TRBD2 (6 bases). Germline V lookup: CDR1 SGHNT, CDR2 YENEEA. The CDR3 loop spans 15 amino acids. Trimming shortened V by 5 bases and J by 5 bases, and 16 bases separated the two germline ends.

V gene TRBV28 combines with J gene TRBJ2-2; possible D gene TRBD2, 6 bases. CDR3 length equals 12 residues. Germline V gene lookup returns CDR1 MDHEN and CDR2 SYDVKM. V was shortened by 8 bases and J by 4 bases, with 8 bases between the two germline ends. The CDR3 DNA sequence: TGTGCCAGCGGCGGGACCACCGGGGAGCTGTTTTTT. Translating it yields CASGGTTGELFF. The whole variable domain, remainder taken from reference TRBV28 and TRBJ2-2, is DVKVTQSSRYLVKRTGEKVFLECVQDMDHENMFWYRQDPGLGLRLIYFSYDVKMKEKGDIPEGYSVSREKKERFSLILESASTNQTSMYLCASGGTTGELFFGEGSRLTVL.

This chain links TRBV27 with TRBJ1-4; D unclear. Looked up from germline, CDR1 is MNHEY and CDR2 is SMNVEV (reference sequence). The germline V and J ends were trimmed by 4 bases and 4 bases, with 13 bases remaining between them. The CDR3 extends over 15 amino acids. The chain's CDR3 is CASSSKEDFNEKLFF. CDR3 DNA: TGTGCCAGCAGTTCCAAGGAAGACTTTAATGAAAAACTGTTTTTT.

The chain joins TRBV28 to TRBJ2-6; D remains unclear. The CDR3 has 18 amino acids. Deletions cut 5 bases from V and 0 bases from J, with 17 bases between. Germline-derived CDR1 and CDR2 are MDHEN and SYDVKM. The CDR3 nucleotides read TGTGCCAGCAGTCCACACTCTCTAGGGAACTCTGGGGCCAACGTCCTGACTTTC. Its protein product is CASSPHSLGNSGANVLTF. The full variable domain, with the rest looked up from reference TRBV28 and TRBJ2-6, is DVKVTQSSRYLVKRTGEKVFLECVQDMDHENMFWYRQDPGLGLRLIYFSYDVKMKEKGDIPEGYSVSREKKERFSLILESASTNQTSMYLCASSPHSLGNSGANVLTFGAGSRLTVL.

The V and J genes are TRBV5-1 and TRBJ1-1, with D possibly TRBD1 on 6 matching bases. From germline, CDR1 is SGHRS and CDR2 YFSETQ. V was clipped by 4 bases and J by 1 base, with 11 bases between them. The CDR3 has 14 residues. The CDR3 loop is CASSRQVTNTEAFF. CDR3 nucleotide sequence: TGCGCCAGCAGCCGACAGGTAACGAACACTGAAGCTTTCTTT.